The clone carrying this T cell receptor beta chain appeared many times. Its antigen remains unidentified. TCRdb re-derived calls from the 5' RACE reads in MiXCR, one entry per CDR3 protein. This table holds about 530,000 distinct CDR3 sequences, roughly 15% found once. Every donor was a healthy Caucasian. The data derive from a study of identical twins. Findings and caveats of the study: In beta out-of-frame sequences, the excess sharing between twins was weaker. In zero-insertion analyses, partial confounding could arise from invariant MAIT and iNKT cells.

V lost 1 base and J lost 5, with 8 bases in between. Germline loops: CDR1 LNHNV, CDR2 YYDKDF (reference sequence). The CDR3 is made up of 13 amino acids. The same data also contributed to another study, on yellow fever vaccine responses in identical twins.

This clonotype originated in a woman in her late teens or twenties in good health. This rearrangement joins TRBV15 to TRBJ1-1, with D possibly being TRBD1 (5 bases). What was sequenced was CD4+ T cells sorted from blood. The CDR3, as DNA: TGTGCCACCAGCAGAGTTGGGGGTACTGAAGCTTTCTTT. This encodes CATSRVGGTEAFF.